The sequence of this TCR beta chain was determined in a study of CD8 T cells in ankylosing spondylitis. This clonotype was recorded many times. The CDR3 is 14 residues long. V gave up 5 bases and J gave up 4 bases; unmatched junction bases: 8. Germline CDR1 reads MDHEN; CDR2 reads SYDVKM. TCRdb redid the calling of the 5' RACE reads with MiXCR, one entry per CDR3 protein. The sample lists 150,000 to 200,000 distinct CDR3 sequences, 18% occurring once. The source is a male donor aged 5 to 30 with ankylosing spondylitis or in good health (not recorded which). V gene TRBV28 combines with J gene TRBJ2-7; 7 bases are a match to TRBD1. The sequencing sample was made of blood, either unsorted or a sorted T cell fraction (not recorded which). The CDR3 spells CASSTTGALYEQYV. In nucleotides, the CDR3 is TGTGCCAGCAGTACTACAGGGGCCCTTTACGAGCAGTACGTC.